What follows describes a single T cell receptor (beta chain). What it binds is unknown. The entry originates in a study of CD8 T cells in ankylosing spondylitis. Broader study findings: About 8 highly homologous variants made up a TCR beta motif, and this motif appeared characteristic of ankylosing spondylitis blood.

One entry per CDR3 protein, called by TCRdb with MiXCR from the 5' RACE reads. The sample has 200,000 to 250,000 distinct CDR3 sequences, 15% to 20% seen once. Germline lookup yields CDR1 LGHNA and CDR2 YSLEER. With 8 bases removed from V and 4 bases from J, the gap between germline ends came to 10 bases. This CDR3 has 12 residues. The source of this sequence is a male donor with ankylosing spondylitis. The chain carries TRBV4-3 and TRBJ2-3; possibly TRBD2 for D (5 bases). The sample consisted of blood, either unsorted or a sorted T cell fraction (not recorded which). CDR3 DNA sequence: TGCGCCAGCTGCGAGGGCCCAGATACGCAGTATTTT. Protein: CASCEGPDTQYF.